Presented here are 12 T cell receptor beta chains from one specimen sequenced in a study of shared clonotypes between healthy human individuals. Terminally differentiated effector memory CD45RA+ cells were excluded by CCR7 positive selection of CD45RO-negative cells. Measured with immunoSEQ multiplex PCR; TCRdb has only the in-frame clones, and not every one. The sample contains hundreds of thousands of clones, around 96% of which appear only once. The sample taken for sequencing was naive CD8+ T cells sorted from blood. The source is a young man in good health.

Worth noting for this clone: Different DNA sequences within this sample yield the same CDR3. The rearrangement joins TRBV7-6 to TRBJ2-2; perhaps TRBD2 as D (6 bases). Germline lookup yields CDR1 SGHVS and CDR2 FNYEAQ. This CDR3 has 15 amino acids. Trimming left V 0 bases short and J 1 base short, with 6 bases between. CDR3 loop: CASSLAGGNTGELFF. The CDR3 bases are TGTGCCAGCAGCTTAGCGGGGGGGAACACCGGGGAGCTGTTTTTT. The full variable domain, in which reference TRBV7-6 and TRBJ2-2 provide the parts outside the CDR3, is GAGVSQSPRYKVTKRGQDVALRCDPISGHVSLYWYRQALGQGPEFLTYFNYEAQQDKSGLPNDRFSAERPEGSISTLTIQRTEQRDSAMYRCASSLAGGNTGELFFGEGSRLTVL.

The CDR3 spells CSAVSRGGTEAFF. CDR3 nucleotide sequence: TGCAGCGCCGTCTCCCGAGGGGGGACTGAAGCTTTCTTT. The gene calls are TRBV29-1 and TRBJ1-1; tentatively, D is TRBD1 (6 bases). V shed 7 bases and J shed 5 bases, with 17 bases lying between them. The germline CDR1 and CDR2 sequences are SQVTM and ANQGSEA. CDR3 length equals 13 residues.

The table lists this clone with a count of one. J is TRBJ2-1 and V is TRBV19; 7 bases align to TRBD2. This CDR3 has 16 amino acids. Trimming cost V 3 bases and J 6 bases; bases outside gene matches: 11. CDR1 LNHDA and CDR2 SQIVND come from the germline V gene (reference sequence). CDR3 sequence: CASSIPPAGLINEQFF. CDR3 DNA sequence: TGTGCCAGTAGTATCCCGCCAGCGGGATTAATCAATGAGCAGTTCTTC.

The CDR3 region has the DNA TGTGCCAGCAGCCGAGGGGCGGTAGCGCCCAACACCGGGGAGCTGTTTTTT. Protein product: CASSRGAVAPNTGELFF. The rearrangement links TRBV14 to TRBJ2-2; perhaps D is TRBD1 or TRBD2 (5 bases each). V gave up 4 bases and J gave up 2 bases, with 17 bases separating them. This CDR3 region has 17 residues. CDR1 is SGHDN, CDR2 FVKESK, per germline.

This chain connects TRBV7-8 to TRBJ2-5; D possibly corresponds to TRBD1 (7 bases). V was cut by 5 bases and J by 5 bases, with 12 bases left in between. The CDR3 has 13 residues. In germline, CDR1 is SGHVS, CDR2 FQNEAQ. DNA of the CDR3: TGTGCCAGCAGCCAGGGGGGTTTGGAGACCCAGTACTTC. Translated: CASSQGGLETQYF.

The CDR3 spells CASSLFGSYEQYF. The CDR3 DNA is TGTGCCAGCAGCTTGTTTGGGTCCTACGAGCAGTACTTC. The rearrangement uses TRBV5-4 and TRBJ2-7; D call uncertain. Germline V gene lookup returns CDR1 SGHNT and CDR2 YYREEE (reference sequence). CDR3 length: 13 amino acids. Trimming left V 1 base short and J 1 base short, with 6 bases between. Combining the CDR3 with reference TRBV5-4 and TRBJ2-7 gives the whole variable domain ETGVTQSPTHLIKTRGQQVTLRCSSQSGHNTVSWYQQALGQGPQFIFQYYREEENGRGNFPPRFSGLQFPNYSSELNVNALELDDSALYLCASSLFGSYEQYFGPGTRLTVT.

The rearrangement links TRBV29-1 to TRBJ1-1; no clear D. This CDR3 region has 13 residues. Trimming left V 3 bases short and J 3 bases short, with 11 bases between. The germline CDR1 and CDR2 sequences are SQVTM and ANQGSEA. CDR3 sequence: CSVEGLSDTEAFF. In DNA form, the CDR3 reads TGCAGCGTTGAGGGGTTATCGGACACTGAAGCTTTCTTT.

The DNA for the CDR3 is TGTGCCAGCAGCTACCAGACAGGGACCTCCTACGAGCAGTACTTC. Residues: CASSYQTGTSYEQYF. The chain links TRBV5-5 to TRBJ2-7; 7 bases agree with TRBD1. In germline, CDR1 is SGHKS, CDR2 YYEKEE (reference sequence). Trimming removed 3 bases from V and 0 bases from J; junction bases left unmatched: 6. This CDR3 is 15 amino acids long.

The table lists this clone with a count of one. The chain couples TRBV11-2 to TRBJ1-4, with D tentatively TRBD1 (6 bases). V was shortened by 9 bases and J by 6 bases, with 29 bases between the two germline ends. CDR1 SGHAT and CDR2 FQNNGV come from the germline V gene. This CDR3 contains 18 residues. The chain's CDR3 is CARAERTVSLLGDEKLFF. Written as DNA, the CDR3 is TGTGCCAGGGCGGAAAGGACAGTTTCGTTGCTCGGGGATGAAAAACTGTTTTTT.

The V call is TRBV7-9, the J call TRBJ2-2; weak D call: TRBD2 (6 bases). This CDR3 has 18 residues. The V end lost 1 base, the J end lost 4 bases, and 19 bases lay between the germline ends. From germline, CDR1 is SEHNR and CDR2 FQNEAQ (reference sequence). This chain's CDR3 is CASSLVGSTTSGTGELFF. CDR3 nucleotides: TGTGCCAGCAGCTTAGTAGGCTCGACGACTAGTGGCACCGGGGAGCTGTTTTTT.

The J gene is TRBJ2-3, the V gene TRBV15; 7 bases map to TRBD1. J lost 5 bases, V lost 4 bases, and 6 bases had no gene match. Germline assignment: CDR1 LNHNV and CDR2 YYDKDF (reference sequence). The CDR3 loop spans 14 amino acids. CDR3 DNA: TGTGCCACCAGCACAAGGACAGGAGGAGATACGCAGTATTTT. It yields the protein CATSTRTGGDTQYF.

CDR3 DNA: TGTGCCAGCAGCCCCCTCCAGGGTACAGGGTCGTTCTACGAGCAGTACTTC. Translated: CASSPLQGTGSFYEQYF. The V and J genes are TRBV7-9 and TRBJ2-7, with D possibly TRBD1 on 6 matching bases. The CDR3 contains 17 residues. V lost 5 bases and J lost 3, with 23 bases in between. Germline CDR1 is SEHNR and CDR2 is FQNEAQ (reference sequence).